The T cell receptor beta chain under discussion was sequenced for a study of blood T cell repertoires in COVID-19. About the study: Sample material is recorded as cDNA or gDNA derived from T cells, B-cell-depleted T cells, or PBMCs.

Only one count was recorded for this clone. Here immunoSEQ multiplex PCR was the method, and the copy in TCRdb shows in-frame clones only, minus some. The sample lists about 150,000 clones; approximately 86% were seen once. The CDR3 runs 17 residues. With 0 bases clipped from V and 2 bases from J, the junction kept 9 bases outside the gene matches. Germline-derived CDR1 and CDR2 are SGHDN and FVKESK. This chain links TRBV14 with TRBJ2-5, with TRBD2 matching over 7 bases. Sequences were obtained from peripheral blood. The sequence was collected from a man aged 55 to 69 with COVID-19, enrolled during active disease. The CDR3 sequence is CASSQDSLGTKQETQYF. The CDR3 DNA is TGTGCCAGCAGCCAAGATTCGTTGGGGACTAAACAAGAGACCCAGTACTTC. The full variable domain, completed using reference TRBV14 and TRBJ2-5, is EAGVTQFPSHSVIEKGQTVTLRCDPISGHDNLYWYRRVMGKEIKFLLHFVKESKQDESGMPNNRFLAERTGGTYSTLKVQPAELEDSGVYFCASSQDSLGTKQETQYFGPGTRLLVL.